This T cell receptor (beta chain) was identified during a study of blood T cell repertoires in COVID-19 (TCRdb year 2020). With regard to the full study: Collaborator samples came from the United States, Italy and Spain and covered acute and convalescent phases of COVID-19. The prospective study material was composed of cDNA or gDNA derived from T cells, B-cell-depleted T cells, or PBMCs. The dataset comprised deeply sampled blood TCRbeta repertoires from subjects exposed to, actively infected with, or recovered from COVID-19. A freely available public database, intended as a resource for researchers studying the immune response to SARS-CoV-2, is where the repertoires were released. Samples came from the ongoing ImmuneRACE study (first 160 participants) plus 1,254 subjects from 6 global collaborators. Nearly every sample came with metadata listing a de-identified subject ID, COVID-19 status, age in years and sex. Where HLA class I and class II types were available, the types were taken from metadata supplied by the sample provider, not from assay-based typing.

Worth noting for this clone: Its antigen is not yet known. Base qualities are missing; no much larger clone stands one base away.

In the prospective study, participants were roughly 18 to 100 years old, resided in approximately 22 geographic areas of the United States, and were enrolled through a virtual design. Cohort assignment in the prospective study relied on participant-reported clinical history from a screening survey and a study questionnaire. Exposed participants had been in contact, within 2 weeks of entering the study, with a person who had a PCR-confirmed or clinician-diagnosed case of COVID-19. Each participant in the prospective study had whole blood, serum and a nasopharyngeal or oropharyngeal swab collected by mobile phlebotomists. Additional blood draws and questionnaires over an approximately 2-month period could optionally be provided by prospective study participants. Before DNA extraction, prospective study blood samples were shipped either frozen or at room temperature. Via the germline V gene (reference sequence), CDR1 is SEHNR and CDR2 FQNEAQ. The cysteine opens and the phenylalanine closes a CDR3 of 13 amino acids. Only the CDR3 part of the read is kept: 39 bases, read in frame from the first base. V loses 4 bases of germline sequence and J loses 1 base, and the interval between the two ends is 7 bases.

The immunoSEQ Assay, a bias-controlled multiplex PCR, was used to amplify TCRbeta CDR3 regions from genomic DNA. The paper's data handling went like this. The number of nucleated cells in each sample was estimated from the amplification of reference gene primers within the assay. Sequence reads were collapsed and filtered to measure the absolute abundance of every unique TCRbeta CDR3 rearrangement. Productive Simpson clonality was computed per sample as the square root of Simpson's diversity index over productive rearrangements. The clones in this table, taken by TCRdb from immuneACCESS, are in-frame only. Not every clone is retained; where verified, under half of the shortfall comes from an unresolved V gene, and the cause of the rest is unknown. Clone size and the V and J calls come from that table; the DNA yielded D and trimming. The sample has 150,000 to 200,000 clones on record, around four fifths of them singletons. The ten largest clones capture over 4% of the sample.

The study at large found these results: How much clinical and demographic metadata was included differed by source and by participant, and the metadata was provided uncurated.

The receptor's source is a man aged 65-85 years who had been exposed to COVID-19. Sequencing input: PBMCs or T cells enriched from blood (not recorded which). In this chain, TRBV7-9 is recombined with TRBJ1-1; the D gene is perhaps TRBD1, on 5 matching bases. The CDR3 corresponds to CASSSTGNTEAFF. The DNA sequence follows: TGTGCCAGCAGCTCCACAGGGAACACTGAAGCTTTCTTT.